The 10 T cell receptor beta chains reported below all come from one sample, sequenced in a study of blood T cell repertoires in COVID-19. Some clones are missing from TCRdb's copy, which holds only in-frame ones; the method was immunoSEQ multiplex PCR. The sample carries 200,000 to 250,000 clones, 80% to 90% recorded once. The sample comprised peripheral blood. The receptors come from a man aged 80 or over with acute or convalescent COVID-19.

V is TRBV6-1 and J is TRBJ1-5, with D uncertain. Trimming removed 2 bases at V and 3 bases at J, with 8 bases between. CDR1 is MNHNS and CDR2 is SASEGT in the germline V gene. The CDR3 totals 14 residues. CDR3 sequence reads: CASSERRVNQPQHF. Written as DNA, the CDR3 is TGTGCCAGCAGTGAAAGGAGGGTCAATCAGCCCCAGCATTTT.

The chain uses TRBV27 and TRBJ2-7; 7 bases map to TRBD1. The CDR3 is made up of 16 amino acids. Germline V lookup: CDR1 MNHEY, CDR2 SMNVEV (reference sequence). Unmatched junction bases numbered 14, after V lost 5 bases and J lost 4 bases. This CDR3 reads CASSLLGPGQRYEQYF. The CDR3 nucleotides are TGTGCCAGCAGTCTCCTCGGGCCGGGACAGAGGTACGAGCAGTACTTC.

This chain joins TRBV27 and TRBJ1-5, with D possibly being TRBD1 (5 bases). Germline V gene sequence: CDR1 MNHEY, CDR2 SMNVEV (reference sequence). V gave up 7 bases and J gave up 9 bases, with 13 bases separating them. The CDR3 has 12 residues. The CDR3 DNA follows: TGTGCCAGCAACAGGCCGAACGGGCCCCAGCATTTT. Translated, it gives CASNRPNGPQHF.

The chain couples TRBV3-1 (or the pseudogene TRBV3-2) to TRBJ1-5; no reliable D call. Per germline, CDR1 LGHDT and CDR2 YNNKEL (reference sequence). CDR3 length equals 13 residues. Trimming pared 2 bases from V and 5 bases from J, leaving 7 bases between. The CDR3 region has the DNA TGTGCCAGCAGCCAAAGCGCTGATCAGCCCCAGCATTTT. It encodes CASSQSADQPQHF.

This chain links TRBV15 with TRBJ2-3; possible D gene TRBD2, 5 bases. Germline lookup yields CDR1 LNHNV and CDR2 YYDKDF (reference sequence). V was trimmed by 0 bases and J by 4 bases, leaving 11 bases between them. CDR3 length: 15 amino acids. The DNA for the CDR3 is TGTGCCACCAGCAGAGATTTTAGCGAATCAGATACGCAGTATTTT. Translation: CATSRDFSESDTQYF. Drawing the rest from reference TRBV15 and TRBJ2-3, the complete variable domain is DAMVIQNPRYQVTQFGKPVTLSCSQTLNHNVMYWYQQKSSQAPKLLFHYYDKDFNNEADTPDNFQSRRPNTSFCFLDIRSPGLGDTAMYLCATSRDFSESDTQYFGPGTRLTVL.

V is TRBV5-1 and J is TRBJ2-2, with 8 bases matching TRBD1. CDR3 length: 16 residues. Germline CDR1 reads SGHRS; CDR2 reads YFSETQ. V lost 0 bases to trimming and J lost 6 bases; unmatched junction nucleotides: 7. CDR3 protein: CASSLAAGQGAGELFF. For the CDR3, the DNA is TGCGCCAGCAGCTTGGCCGCCGGACAGGGAGCCGGGGAGCTGTTTTTT. The variable domain in full, with the rest retrieved from reference TRBV5-1 and TRBJ2-2, is KAGVTQTPRYLIKTRGQQVTLSCSPISGHRSVSWYQQTPGQGLQFLFEYFSETQRNKGNFPGRFSGRQFSNSRSEMNVSTLELGDSALYLCASSLAAGQGAGELFFGEGSRLTVL.

The genes are TRBV28 and TRBJ1-5; 7 bases fit TRBD1. Germline loops: CDR1 MDHEN, CDR2 SYDVKM. V shed 1 base and J 4 bases; nucleotides not matched to a gene: 7. The CDR3 has 16 amino acids. CDR3 sequence (DNA): TGTGCCAGCAGTTTATCGCAGACAGGGTTGAATCAGCCCCAGCATTTT. Translating gives CASSLSQTGLNQPQHF.

The chain joins TRBV27 to TRBJ2-2, with 7 bases fitting TRBD2. This CDR3 has 16 amino acids. Trimming removed 4 bases from V and 2 bases from J; junction bases left unmatched: 7. Per germline, CDR1 MNHEY and CDR2 SMNVEV (reference sequence). Here the CDR3 reads CASSSAGTTNTGELFF. CDR3 coding DNA: TGTGCCAGCAGTTCAGCCGGGACTACCAACACCGGGGAGCTGTTTTTT.

This clone showed up just a few times. The genes are TRBV15 and TRBJ2-3; a possible D gene is TRBD2 (6 bases). Per germline, CDR1 LNHNV and CDR2 YYDKDF (reference sequence). This CDR3 spans 14 amino acids. V gave up 6 bases and J gave up 0 bases, with 10 bases separating them. The CDR3 DNA reads as TGTGCCACCAGTCCTAGCGCCAGCACAGATACGCAGTATTTT. It specifies CATSPSASTDTQYF.

The sample holds one count of this clone. J is TRBJ1-6 and V is TRBV18; D not resolved. Trimming removed 2 bases at V and 7 bases at J, with 12 bases between. This CDR3 spans 15 amino acids. CDR1 is KGHSH, CDR2 LQKENI, per germline. CDR3 DNA: TGTGCCAGCTCACCAGGGCAGCATAGAAATTCACCCCTCCACTTT. Its translation is CASSPGQHRNSPLHF. Using reference TRBV18 and TRBJ1-6 for the parts outside the CDR3, the full variable domain is NAGVMQNPRHLVRRRGQEARLRCSPMKGHSHVYWYRQLPEEGLKFMVYLQKENIIDESGMPKERFSAEFPKEGPSILRIQQVVRGDSAAYFCASSPGQHRNSPLHFGNGTRLTVT.